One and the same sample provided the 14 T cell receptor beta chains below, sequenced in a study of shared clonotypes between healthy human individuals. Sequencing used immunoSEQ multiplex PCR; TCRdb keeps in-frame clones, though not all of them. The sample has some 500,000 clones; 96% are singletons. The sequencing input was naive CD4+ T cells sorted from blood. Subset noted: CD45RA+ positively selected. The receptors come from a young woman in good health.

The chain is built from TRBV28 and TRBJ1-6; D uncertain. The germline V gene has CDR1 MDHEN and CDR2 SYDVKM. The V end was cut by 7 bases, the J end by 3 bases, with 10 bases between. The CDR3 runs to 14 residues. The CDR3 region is CASTSANYNSPLHF. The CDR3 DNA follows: TGTGCCAGCACTTCAGCCAACTATAATTCACCCCTCCACTTT.

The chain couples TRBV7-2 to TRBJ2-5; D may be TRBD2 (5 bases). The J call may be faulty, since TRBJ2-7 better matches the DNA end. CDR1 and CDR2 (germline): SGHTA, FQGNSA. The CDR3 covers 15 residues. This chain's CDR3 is CASSLVGVLSYEQYF. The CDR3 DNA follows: TGTGCCAGCAGCTTAGTCGGGGTCCTATCCTACGAGCAGTACTTC.

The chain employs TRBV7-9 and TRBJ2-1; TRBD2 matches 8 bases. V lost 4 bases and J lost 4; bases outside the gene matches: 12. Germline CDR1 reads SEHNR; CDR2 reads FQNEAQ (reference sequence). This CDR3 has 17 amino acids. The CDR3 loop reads CASSSYKRERWYNEQFF. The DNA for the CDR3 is TGTGCCAGCAGCTCTTACAAGCGGGAGAGGTGGTACAATGAGCAGTTCTTC.

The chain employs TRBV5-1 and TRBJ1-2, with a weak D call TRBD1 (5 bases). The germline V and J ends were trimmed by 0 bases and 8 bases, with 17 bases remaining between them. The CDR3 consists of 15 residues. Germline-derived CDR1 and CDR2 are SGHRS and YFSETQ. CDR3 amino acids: CASSLVPGLGRGYTF. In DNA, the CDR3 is TGCGCCAGCAGCTTGGTGCCAGGCCTGGGGCGAGGCTACACCTTC.

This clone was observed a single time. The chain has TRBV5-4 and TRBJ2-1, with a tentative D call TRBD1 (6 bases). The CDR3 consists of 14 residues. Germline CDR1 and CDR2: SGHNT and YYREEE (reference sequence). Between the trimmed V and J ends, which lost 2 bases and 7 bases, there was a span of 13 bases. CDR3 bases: TGTGCCAGCAGCTTCAGGGGAACGTTGAATGAGCAGTTCTTC. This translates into CASSFRGTLNEQFF.

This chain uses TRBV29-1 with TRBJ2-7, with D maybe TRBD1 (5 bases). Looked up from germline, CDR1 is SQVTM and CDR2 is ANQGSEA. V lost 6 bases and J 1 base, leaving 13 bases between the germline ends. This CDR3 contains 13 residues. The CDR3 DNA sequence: TGCAGCGTCAGTAGGGGAAAATCCTACGAGCAGTACTTC. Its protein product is CSVSRGKSYEQYF.

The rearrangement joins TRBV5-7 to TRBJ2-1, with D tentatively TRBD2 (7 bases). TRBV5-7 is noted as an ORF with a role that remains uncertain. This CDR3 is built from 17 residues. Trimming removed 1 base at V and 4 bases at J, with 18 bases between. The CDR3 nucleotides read TGTGCCAGCAGCTTGTGGGGGGGCCAGGAAAGATACAATGAGCAGTTCTTC. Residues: CASSLWGGQERYNEQFF.

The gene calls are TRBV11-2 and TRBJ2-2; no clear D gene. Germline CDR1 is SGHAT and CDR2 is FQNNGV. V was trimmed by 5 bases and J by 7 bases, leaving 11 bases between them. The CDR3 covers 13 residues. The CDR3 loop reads CASSLLRFGELFF. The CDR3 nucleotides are TGTGCCAGCAGCCTCCTCAGGTTCGGGGAGCTGTTTTTT. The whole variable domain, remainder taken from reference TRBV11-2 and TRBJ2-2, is EAGVAQSPRYKIIEKRQSVAFWCNPISGHATLYWYQQILGQGPKLLIQFQNNGVVDDSQLPKDRFSAERLKGVDSTLKIQPAKLEDSAVYLCASSLLRFGELFFGEGSRLTVL.

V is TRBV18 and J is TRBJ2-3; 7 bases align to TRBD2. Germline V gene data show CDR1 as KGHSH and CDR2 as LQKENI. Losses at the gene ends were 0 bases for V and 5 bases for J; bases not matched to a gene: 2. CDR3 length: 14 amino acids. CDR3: CASSPPGGRDTQYF. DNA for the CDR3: TGTGCCAGCTCACCACCTGGCGGGAGAGATACGCAGTATTTT. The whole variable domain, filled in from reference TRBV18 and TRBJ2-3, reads NAGVMQNPRHLVRRRGQEARLRCSPMKGHSHVYWYRQLPEEGLKFMVYLQKENIIDESGMPKERFSAEFPKEGPSILRIQQVVRGDSAAYFCASSPPGGRDTQYFGPGTRLTVL.

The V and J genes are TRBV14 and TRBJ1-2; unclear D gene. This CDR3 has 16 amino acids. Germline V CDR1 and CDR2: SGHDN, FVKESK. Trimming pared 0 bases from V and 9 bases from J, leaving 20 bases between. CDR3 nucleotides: TGTGCCAGCAGCCAAGAGCAGCGCCCCTACCCATGGAGCTACACCTTC. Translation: CASSQEQRPYPWSYTF.

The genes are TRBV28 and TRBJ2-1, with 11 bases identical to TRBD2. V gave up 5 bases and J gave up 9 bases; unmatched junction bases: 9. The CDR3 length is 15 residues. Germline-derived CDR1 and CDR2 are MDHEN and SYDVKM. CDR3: CASSMSSGRISEQFF. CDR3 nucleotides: TGTGCCAGCAGTATGTCTAGCGGGAGGATCAGTGAGCAGTTCTTC. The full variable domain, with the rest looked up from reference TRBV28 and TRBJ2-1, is DVKVTQSSRYLVKRTGEKVFLECVQDMDHENMFWYRQDPGLGLRLIYFSYDVKMKEKGDIPEGYSVSREKKERFSLILESASTNQTSMYLCASSMSSGRISEQFFGPGTRLTVL.

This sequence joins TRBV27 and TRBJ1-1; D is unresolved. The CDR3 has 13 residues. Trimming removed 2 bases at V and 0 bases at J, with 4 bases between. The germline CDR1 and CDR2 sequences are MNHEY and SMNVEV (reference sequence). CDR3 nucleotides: TGTGCCAGCAGTTTAACAGTGAACACTGAAGCTTTCTTT. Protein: CASSLTVNTEAFF.

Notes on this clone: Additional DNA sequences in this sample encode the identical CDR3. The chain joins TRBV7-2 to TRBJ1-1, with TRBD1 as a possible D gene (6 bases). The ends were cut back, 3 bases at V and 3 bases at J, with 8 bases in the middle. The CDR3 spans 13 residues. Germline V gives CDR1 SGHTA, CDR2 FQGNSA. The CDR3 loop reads CASSFSGDTEAFF. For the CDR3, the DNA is TGTGCCAGCAGCTTCTCAGGGGACACTGAAGCTTTCTTT. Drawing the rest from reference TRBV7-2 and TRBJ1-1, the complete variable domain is GAGVSQSPSNKVTEKGKDVELRCDPISGHTALYWYRQSLGQGLEFLIYFQGNSAPDKSGLPSDRFSAERTGGSVSTLTIQRTQQEDSAVYLCASSFSGDTEAFFGQGTRLTVV.

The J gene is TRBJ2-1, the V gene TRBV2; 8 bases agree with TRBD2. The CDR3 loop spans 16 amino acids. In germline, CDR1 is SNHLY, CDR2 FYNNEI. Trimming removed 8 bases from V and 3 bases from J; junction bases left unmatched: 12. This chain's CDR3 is CASGSILAEHYNEQFF. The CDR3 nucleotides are TGTGCCAGCGGAAGCATACTAGCGGAACACTACAATGAGCAGTTCTTC.